Here is one TCR beta chain with its context. The V and J ends lost 0 bases and 3 bases respectively, with 15 bases between them. The CDR3 contains 17 residues. In germline, CDR1 is LNHNV, CDR2 YYDKDF (reference sequence). PCR employed 60 Vbeta and 13 Jbeta primers. Assay used: immunoSEQ multiplex PCR; TCRdb lists only in-frame clones, some missing. Among some 88,000 clones listed, over 55% were seen once. The data were taken from a study of cytomegalovirus exposure and HLA in healthy donors. Sequencing input: PBMCs. The receptor was derived from a woman aged 18-29 years in good health and CMV-seropositive. This chain uses TRBV15 with TRBJ1-3; D remains unclear. CDR3 sequence (DNA): TGTGCCACCAGCAGAGATCCGGCGGGCGCGGATGGAAACACCATATATTTT. Its protein is CATSRDPAGADGNTIYF.